Below are 23 T cell receptor beta chains sequenced from a single sample in a study of control samples from healthy donors and cancer patients. TCRdb's table, derived via immunoSEQ multiplex PCR, lists solely in-frame clones and lacks some. The table has about 190,000 clones, roughly nine tenths seen once. Sequencing was performed on blood. Receptors originate from a man between 25 and 39 years old in good health.

The chain uses TRBV24-1 and TRBJ1-1; tentatively, D is TRBD1 (5 bases). V gave up 4 bases and J gave up 8 bases, with 13 bases separating them. Germline V gives CDR1 KGHDR, CDR2 SFDVKD. This CDR3 is 13 amino acids long. CDR3: CATSDGGTGEAFF. In DNA form, the CDR3 reads TGTGCCACCAGTGACGGGGGGACCGGAGAAGCTTTCTTT.

This clone was detected only once. The rearrangement links TRBV14 to TRBJ2-7; D is ambiguous. V lost 6 bases to trimming and J lost 5 bases, with 17 bases between them. Per the germline V gene, CDR1 is SGHDN and CDR2 is FVKESK. CDR3 size: 14 residues. The CDR3 sequence is CASSLSPGRNEQYF. CDR3 nucleotides: TGTGCCAGCAGTCTCAGCCCTGGGCGTAACGAGCAGTACTTC.

The gene calls are TRBV11-2 and TRBJ2-7, with a weak D call TRBD1 (5 bases). CDR3 length equals 15 residues. V lost 1 base and J 2 bases, leaving 12 bases between the germline ends. Germline CDR1 SGHAT, CDR2 FQNNGV. CDR3 sequence (DNA): TGTGCCAGCAGCTTAGCGCAGGGCCTCACCTACGAGCAGTACTTC. This sequence encodes CASSLAQGLTYEQYF.

The chain employs TRBV7-8 and TRBJ2-7, with D possibly TRBD1 on 5 matching bases. Germline V gene sequence: CDR1 SGHVS, CDR2 FQNEAQ. The CDR3 has 17 amino acids. Trimming removed 5 bases from V and 7 bases from J, with 27 bases in between. The CDR3 nucleotides are TGTGCCAGCAGCCCCCCAATTAGACAGTCGAGGCGAGAAGAGCAGTACTTC. It encodes CASSPPIRQSRREEQYF.

V and J are TRBV4-2 and TRBJ1-4; D is uncertain. Trimming left V 4 bases short and J 0 bases short, with 9 bases between. CDR1 is LGHNA, CDR2 YNFKEQ, per germline. The length of the CDR3 is 15 residues. The CDR3 is CASSPQEATNEKLFF. The CDR3 DNA reads TGTGCCAGCAGCCCCCAAGAGGCAACTAATGAAAAACTGTTTTTT.

The table lists this clone with a count of one. The chain is built from TRBV12-3 or TRBV12-4 and TRBJ1-4, with D possibly matching TRBD1 (5 bases). The ends were cut back, 2 bases at V and 11 bases at J, with 12 bases in the middle. CDR3 length equals 13 residues. The CDR3 nucleotides read TGTGCCAGCAGTTTATCAGGGCCCCGTAAACTGTTTTTT. As protein: CASSLSGPRKLFF.

A single count supports this clone. Relative to the germline gene, one junction end is altered; a read error may explain this. The chain uses TRBV10-3 and TRBJ2-3; D gene uncertain. Germline lookup yields CDR1 ENHRY and CDR2 SYGVKD. The CDR3 extends over 11 amino acids. The CDR3 coding sequence is TGTGCCATCAGTCAGTCAAAGGCGCAGTATTTT. Translation gives CAISQSKAQYF.

This clone has a single count. This chain links TRBV18 with TRBJ1-2, with 9 bases that match TRBD1. The CDR3 has 14 amino acids. Germline V gene sequence: CDR1 KGHSH, CDR2 LQKENI. Here the CDR3 reads CPAGQGSTNYGYTF. The CDR3 DNA follows: TGTCCCGCGGGACAGGGATCTACAAACTATGGCTACACCTTC.

About this clone: At the DNA level, this CDR3 is encoded by other sequences in the same sample as well. The chain recombines TRBV21-1 with TRBJ2-7. TRBV21-1 represents a pseudogene. CDR3 size: 14 residues. CDR3 in DNA: TGTGCCAGCAGCAAAGTAAGGTCGTCCTACGAGCAGTACTTC. This codes for CASSKVRSSYEQYF.

This CDR3 is CASSLFLGQSLSTEAFF. The CDR3 DNA is TGTGCCAGCAGCTTATTCCTCGGACAGTCTCTTAGCACTGAAGCTTTCTTT. The chain couples TRBV5-6 to TRBJ1-1; TRBD1 is a possible D gene (6 bases). The CDR3 extends over 17 amino acids. The germline V gene encodes CDR1 SGHDT and CDR2 YYEEEE. Between the trimmed V and J ends, which lost 2 bases and 4 bases, there was a span of 21 bases.

This chain uses TRBV6-1 with TRBJ1-4; 8 bases are a match to TRBD1. The trim removed 3 bases at V and 3 bases at J, leaving 9 bases unmatched. Looked up from germline, CDR1 is MNHNS and CDR2 is SASEGT. The CDR3 is made up of 17 amino acids. The CDR3 DNA sequence: TGTGCCAGCAGTGACCCCGGACAGGGACTTGCTAATGAAAAACTGTTTTTT. Translating gives CASSDPGQGLANEKLFF.

The chain links TRBV12-5 to TRBJ1-3; possible D gene TRBD1, 6 bases. V was cut by 6 bases and J by 4 bases, with 10 bases left in between. In germline, CDR1 is LGHNT, CDR2 FRNRAP. The CDR3 covers 13 residues. This CDR3 reads CASGTGLGNTIYF. CDR3 in DNA: TGTGCTAGTGGCACAGGGCTAGGAAACACCATATATTTT. Based on the CDR3 plus reference TRBV12-5 and TRBJ1-3, the full variable domain is DARVTQTPRHKVTEMGQEVTMRCQPILGHNTVFWYRQTMMQGLELLAYFRNRAPLDDSGMPKDRFSAEMPDATLATLKIQPSEPRDSAVYFCASGTGLGNTIYFGEGSWLTVV.

CDR3 amino acids: CASSLTPGHTQYF. DNA of the CDR3: TGTGCCAGCAGTTTAACTCCGGGACATACGCAGTATTTT. The chain has TRBV12-3 or TRBV12-4 and TRBJ2-3; the D call may be TRBD1 or TRBD2 (5 bases each). Trimming cost V 2 bases and J 7 bases, with 10 bases left between them. The CDR3 sequence is 13 residues long.

The chain recombines TRBV30 with TRBJ1-2; D gene unclear. V lost 5 bases, J lost 5 bases, and 18 bases lay in between. CDR1 GTSNPN and CDR2 SVGIG come from the germline V gene (reference sequence). The CDR3 totals 14 residues. CDR3 in amino acids: CAWRAGNFFYGYTF. The CDR3 DNA is TGTGCCTGGCGGGCCGGCAACTTTTTTTATGGCTACACCTTC.

This chain connects TRBV5-4 to TRBJ1-2, with D uncertain. V lost 0 bases, J lost 8 bases, and 14 bases lay in between. This CDR3 is built from 14 residues. Germline assignment: CDR1 SGHNT and CDR2 YYREEE (reference sequence). The CDR3: CASSLAPGDGGYTF. Here the CDR3 DNA reads TGTGCCAGCAGCTTGGCCCCCGGAGACGGAGGCTACACCTTC. Based on the CDR3 plus reference TRBV5-4 and TRBJ1-2, the full variable domain is ETGVTQSPTHLIKTRGQQVTLRCSSQSGHNTVSWYQQALGQGPQFIFQYYREEENGRGNFPPRFSGLQFPNYSSELNVNALELDDSALYLCASSLAPGDGGYTFGSGTRLTVV.

The chain joins TRBV19 to TRBJ1-2; D call uncertain. The CDR3 runs 13 residues. CDR1 is LNHDA, CDR2 SQIVND, per germline (reference sequence). The V end was cut by 6 bases, the J end by 4 bases, with 12 bases between. CDR3 region: CASSFSGSYGYTF. The CDR3 DNA sequence: TGTGCCAGTAGCTTTTCGGGATCCTATGGCTACACCTTC.

This sequence joins TRBV28 and TRBJ1-6; D is ambiguous. The CDR3 loop spans 15 amino acids. CDR1 is MDHEN, CDR2 SYDVKM, per germline. Trimming removed 3 bases at V and 9 bases at J, with 15 bases between. The CDR3 protein is CASSFAGRSVSPLHF. Written as DNA, the CDR3 is TGTGCCAGCAGTTTCGCCGGTCGTTCGGTTTCACCCCTCCACTTT.

V and J are TRBV10-1 and TRBJ2-1; D may match TRBD1 or TRBD2 (5 bases each). CDR1 and CDR2 (germline): WNHNN, SYGVQD (reference sequence). Trimming stripped 0 bases from V and 0 bases from J, with 15 bases between. The length of the CDR3 is 18 residues. DNA for the CDR3: TGCGCCAGCAGTGAGTCTTGGGACGGAGTCGGCTCCTACAATGAGCAGTTCTTC. This gives the protein CASSESWDGVGSYNEQFF.

The V and J genes are TRBV12-3 or TRBV12-4 and TRBJ2-7; the D call may be TRBD1 or TRBD2 (6 bases each). Trimming removed 8 bases at V and 3 bases at J, with 14 bases between. This CDR3 is built from 13 residues. The CDR3 sequence: CASGRDTFYEQYF. The CDR3 coding sequence is TGTGCCAGCGGGCGGGACACCTTCTACGAGCAGTACTTC.

The genes are TRBV5-1 and TRBJ1-5; TRBD1 aligns across 12 bases. CDR1 and CDR2 from the germline V gene are SGHRS and YFSETQ. Trimming took 5 bases from V and 8 from J; bases not matched to a gene: 8. The CDR3 has 15 residues. The chain's CDR3 is CASSTGTGGFEPQHF. In DNA form, the CDR3 reads TGCGCCAGCAGTACCGGGACAGGGGGCTTTGAGCCCCAGCATTTT.

The chain is built from TRBV18 and TRBJ2-1; D not certain. The ends were cut back, 1 base at V and 8 bases at J, with 12 bases in the middle. Germline values: CDR1 KGHSH, CDR2 LQKENI. The CDR3 is made up of 14 amino acids. CDR3 in DNA: TGTGCCAGCTCACCACTTTACGTAGCCGATGAGCAGTTCTTC. Translation: CASSPLYVADEQFF. The full variable domain, in which reference TRBV18 and TRBJ2-1 provide the parts outside the CDR3, is NAGVMQNPRHLVRRRGQEARLRCSPMKGHSHVYWYRQLPEEGLKFMVYLQKENIIDESGMPKERFSAEFPKEGPSILRIQQVVRGDSAAYFCASSPLYVADEQFFGPGTRLTVL.

This clone was observed a single time. The rearrangement joins TRBV5-1 to TRBJ2-3, with D tentatively TRBD1 (6 bases). Germline lookup yields CDR1 SGHRS and CDR2 YFSETQ. This CDR3 contains 14 residues. Trimming cost V 0 bases and J 3 bases, with 8 bases left between them. The CDR3 nucleotides read TGCGCCAGCAGCTTGGGACAGGATACAGATACGCAGTATTTT. It translates to CASSLGQDTDTQYF.

The chain combines TRBV24-1 with TRBJ2-1; 7 bases match TRBD2. Germline-derived CDR1 and CDR2 are KGHDR and SFDVKD. CDR3 length: 13 residues. V was clipped by 5 bases and J by 7 bases; unmatched bases: 4. The CDR3 DNA sequence: TGTGCCACCAGTGTGGGGGGGGGTAATGAGCAGTTCTTC. As protein: CATSVGGGNEQFF.